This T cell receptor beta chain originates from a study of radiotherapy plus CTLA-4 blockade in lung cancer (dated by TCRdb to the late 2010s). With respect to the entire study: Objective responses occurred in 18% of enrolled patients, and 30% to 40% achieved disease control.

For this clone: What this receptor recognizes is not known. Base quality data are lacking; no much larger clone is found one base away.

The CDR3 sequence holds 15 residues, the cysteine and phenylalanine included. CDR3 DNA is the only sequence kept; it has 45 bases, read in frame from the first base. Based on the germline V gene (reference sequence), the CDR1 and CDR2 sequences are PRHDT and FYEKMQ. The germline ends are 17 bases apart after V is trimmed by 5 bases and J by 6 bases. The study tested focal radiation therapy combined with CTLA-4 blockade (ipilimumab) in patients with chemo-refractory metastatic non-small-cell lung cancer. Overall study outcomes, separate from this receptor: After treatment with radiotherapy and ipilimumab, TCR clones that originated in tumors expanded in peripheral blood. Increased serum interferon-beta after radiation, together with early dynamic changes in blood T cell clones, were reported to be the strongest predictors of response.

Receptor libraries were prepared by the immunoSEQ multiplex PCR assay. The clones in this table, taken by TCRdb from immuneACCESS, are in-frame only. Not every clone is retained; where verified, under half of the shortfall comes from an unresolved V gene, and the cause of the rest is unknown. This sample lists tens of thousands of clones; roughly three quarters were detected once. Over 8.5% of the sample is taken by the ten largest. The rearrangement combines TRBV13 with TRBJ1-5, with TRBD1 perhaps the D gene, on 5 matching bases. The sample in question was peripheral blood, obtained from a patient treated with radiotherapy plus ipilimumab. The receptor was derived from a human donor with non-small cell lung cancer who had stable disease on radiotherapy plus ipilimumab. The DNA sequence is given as TGTGCCAGCAGCGAGGGGCGCGCGGGAGGTCAGCCCCAGCATTTT. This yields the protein CASSEGRAGGQPQHF.